One T cell receptor (beta chain) is described in this entry. Its target is unknown. The record originates from a study of OX40 agonist ivuxolimab in advanced cancers. At the level of the study: Treatment of patients was with ivuxolimab, an agonistic anti-OX40 (CD134) antibody. General study points: Low levels of normalized T-cell clonal expansion also appeared in some nonresponders. Clonal expansion from baseline to week 6 occurred in both CD4+ and CD8+ T cells.

TCRdb's copy holds only in-frame clones and misses some; the assay was immunoSEQ multiplex PCR. The sample carries about 21,000 clones, about 85% recorded once. The germline V gene encodes CDR1 MNHNS and CDR2 SASEGT. The J segment lost 4 bases and the V segment lost 6 bases, leaving 6 bases of the junction unmatched. The CDR3 spans 13 residues. Specimen: CD4+ or CD8+ T cells sorted from blood, collected in a trial of the OX40 agonist ivuxolimab. The receptor was derived from an adult with an advanced solid tumor such as melanoma, head and neck, liver or kidney cancer. The V call is TRBV6-1, the J call TRBJ2-7, with 7 bases identical to TRBD1. The CDR3 protein is CASRTRGPYEQYF. As DNA, the CDR3 is TGTGCCAGCAGAACTAGGGGGCCTTACGAGCAGTACTTC.